A single TCR beta chain is shown here with its context. These data come from a study of T cell changes during pregnancy in multiple sclerosis. The CDR3 runs to 14 residues. The ends lost 2 bases at V and 2 bases at J; junction bases unmatched: 3. From germline, CDR1 is MNHEY and CDR2 SVGAGI. Method: immunoSEQ multiplex PCR; TCRdb's copy keeps in-frame clones and lacks some. The sample holds more than 15,000 clones, about 88% seen once. V and J are TRBV6-5 and TRBJ2-7; 7 positions match TRBD1. Sequenced material: CD4+ T cells from peripheral blood mononuclear cells, taken in the first trimester of pregnancy. This TCR came from a female donor in good health, enrolled as a control in a pregnancy study. CDR3 sequence (DNA): TGTGCCAGCAGTTACGGGGACAGTACCTACGAGCAGTACTTC. Protein product: CASSYGDSTYEQYF.